Included here is one T cell receptor (beta chain) sequence, with context. What it binds is not known. The CDR3 has 14 residues. Per the germline V gene, CDR1 is SGHDT and CDR2 is YYEEEE. The ends were cut back, 0 bases at V and 6 bases at J, with 10 bases in the middle. Clones were sequenced by immunoSEQ multiplex PCR, and TCRdb holds only the in-frame ones, with some missing. The data hold roughly 35,000 clones, with around 79% observed a single time. This entry comes from a study of vaccination effects on CD4 cells after COVID-19. Study as a whole: Post-vaccine specimens arrived a median 72 days past the second dose. Study-level results: Following vaccination, convalescents' spike-reactive clones were mostly new ones induced by the vaccine. By a late point after vaccination, infection- and vaccine-induced clones had shrunk markedly through clonal contraction.

Isolating CD4+ T cells followed 9 to 10 days of culture. The individual was infected with SARS-CoV-2 between March and December 2020, as confirmed by PCR. Participants received two doses of either the BNT162b2 or mRNA-1273 vaccine. IL-2 medium supplanted half the medium on days 3 and 7. The sequence was collected from a human donor who had a prior SARS-CoV-2 infection. Material: CD4+ T cells from PBMCs cultured without peptide, obtained after COVID-19 vaccination. This chain joins TRBV5-6 and TRBJ1-3; D is unresolved. CDR3 residues: CASSLGEWENTIYF. The DNA for the CDR3 is TGTGCCAGCAGCTTGGGGGAGTGGGAAAACACCATATATTTT.